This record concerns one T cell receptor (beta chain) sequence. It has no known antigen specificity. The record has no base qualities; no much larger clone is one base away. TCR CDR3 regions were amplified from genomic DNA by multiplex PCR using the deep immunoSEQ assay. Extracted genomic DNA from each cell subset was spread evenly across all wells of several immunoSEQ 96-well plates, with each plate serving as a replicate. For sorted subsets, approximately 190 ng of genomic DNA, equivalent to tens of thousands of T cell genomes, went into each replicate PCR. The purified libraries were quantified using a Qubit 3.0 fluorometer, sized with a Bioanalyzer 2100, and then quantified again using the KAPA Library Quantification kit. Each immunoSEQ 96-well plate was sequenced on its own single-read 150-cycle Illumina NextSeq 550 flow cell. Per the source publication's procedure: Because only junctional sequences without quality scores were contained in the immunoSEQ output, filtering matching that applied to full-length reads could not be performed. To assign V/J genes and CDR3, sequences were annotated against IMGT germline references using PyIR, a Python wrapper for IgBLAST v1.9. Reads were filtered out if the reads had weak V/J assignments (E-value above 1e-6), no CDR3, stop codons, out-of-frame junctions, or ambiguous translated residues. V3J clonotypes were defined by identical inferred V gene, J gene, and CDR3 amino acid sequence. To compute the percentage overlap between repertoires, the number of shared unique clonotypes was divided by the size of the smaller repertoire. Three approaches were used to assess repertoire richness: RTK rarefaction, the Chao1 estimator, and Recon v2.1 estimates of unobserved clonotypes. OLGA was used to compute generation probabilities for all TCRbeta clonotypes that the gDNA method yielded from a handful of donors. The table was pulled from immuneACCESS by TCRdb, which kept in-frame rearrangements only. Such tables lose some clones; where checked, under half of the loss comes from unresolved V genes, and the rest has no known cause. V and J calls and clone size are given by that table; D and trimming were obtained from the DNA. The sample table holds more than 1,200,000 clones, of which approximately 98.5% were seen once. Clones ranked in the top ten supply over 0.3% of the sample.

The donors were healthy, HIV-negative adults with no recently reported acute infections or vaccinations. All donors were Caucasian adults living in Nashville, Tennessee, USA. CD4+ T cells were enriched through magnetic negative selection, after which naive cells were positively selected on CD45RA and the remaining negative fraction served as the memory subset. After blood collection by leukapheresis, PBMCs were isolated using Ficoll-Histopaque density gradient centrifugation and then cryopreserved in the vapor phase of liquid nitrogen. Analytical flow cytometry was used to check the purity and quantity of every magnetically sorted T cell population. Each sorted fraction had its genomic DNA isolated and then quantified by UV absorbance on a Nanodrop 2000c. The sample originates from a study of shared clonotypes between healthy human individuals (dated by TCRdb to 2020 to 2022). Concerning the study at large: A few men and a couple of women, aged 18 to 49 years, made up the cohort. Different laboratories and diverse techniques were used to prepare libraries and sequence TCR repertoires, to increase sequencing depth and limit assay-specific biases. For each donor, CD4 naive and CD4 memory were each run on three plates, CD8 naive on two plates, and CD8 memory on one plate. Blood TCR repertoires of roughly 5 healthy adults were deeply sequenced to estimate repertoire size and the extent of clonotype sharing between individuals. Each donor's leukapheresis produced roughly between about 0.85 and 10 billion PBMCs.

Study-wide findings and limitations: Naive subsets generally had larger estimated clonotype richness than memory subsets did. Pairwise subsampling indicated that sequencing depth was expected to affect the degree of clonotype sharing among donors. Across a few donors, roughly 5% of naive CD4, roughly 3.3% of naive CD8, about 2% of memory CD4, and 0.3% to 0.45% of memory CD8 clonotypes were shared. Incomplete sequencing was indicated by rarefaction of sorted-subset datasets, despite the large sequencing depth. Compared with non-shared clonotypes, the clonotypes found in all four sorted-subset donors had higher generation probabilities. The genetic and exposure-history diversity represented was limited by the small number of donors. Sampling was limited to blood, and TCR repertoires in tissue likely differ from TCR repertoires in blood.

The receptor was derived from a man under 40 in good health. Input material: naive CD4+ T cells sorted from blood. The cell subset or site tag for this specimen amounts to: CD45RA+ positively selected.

The CDR3 protein: CASSQHHQGLNYGYTF. The nucleotide sequence reads TGTGCCAGCAGCCAACACCACCAGGGCCTCAACTATGGCTACACCTTC. The chain links TRBV14 with TRBJ1-2; TRBD1 is a weak D gene call, 5 bases matching. The CDR3 numbers 16 residues from cysteine through phenylalanine. The DNA shown is the 48-base CDR3, in frame from base 1. V is shortened by 2 bases, J by 2 bases, and the region joining them spans 15 bases. Per the germline V gene, SGHDN is the CDR1 and FVKESK is the CDR2. The variable domain in full, with residues beyond the CDR3 obtained from the reference TRBV14 and TRBJ1-2 genes, is EAGVTQFPSHSVIEKGQTVTLRCDPISGHDNLYWYRRVMGKEIKFLLHFVKESKQDESGMPNNRFLAERTGGTYSTLKVQPAELEDSGVYFCASSQHHQGLNYGYTFGSGTRLTVV.